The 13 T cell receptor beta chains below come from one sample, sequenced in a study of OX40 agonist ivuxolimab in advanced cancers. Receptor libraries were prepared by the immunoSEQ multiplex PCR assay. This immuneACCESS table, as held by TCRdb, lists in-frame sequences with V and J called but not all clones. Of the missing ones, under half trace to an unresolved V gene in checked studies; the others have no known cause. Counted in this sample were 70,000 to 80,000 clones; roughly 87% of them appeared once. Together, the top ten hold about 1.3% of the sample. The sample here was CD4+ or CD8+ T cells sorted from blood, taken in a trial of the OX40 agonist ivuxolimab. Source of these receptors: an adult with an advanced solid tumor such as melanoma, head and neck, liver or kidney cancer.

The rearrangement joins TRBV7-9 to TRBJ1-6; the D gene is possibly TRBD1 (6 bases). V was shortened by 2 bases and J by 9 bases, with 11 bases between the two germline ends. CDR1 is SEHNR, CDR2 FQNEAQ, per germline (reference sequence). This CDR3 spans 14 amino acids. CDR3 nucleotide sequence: TGTGCCAGCAGCTTAAACCCCAGGGGTTCACCCCTCCACTTT. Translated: CASSLNPRGSPLHF.

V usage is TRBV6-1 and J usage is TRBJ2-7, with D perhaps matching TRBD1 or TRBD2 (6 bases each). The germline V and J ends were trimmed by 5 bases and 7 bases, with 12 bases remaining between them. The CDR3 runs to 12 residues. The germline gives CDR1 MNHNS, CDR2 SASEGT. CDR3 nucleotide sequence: TGTGCCAGCAGTATTCAGGGGAGGGAGCAGTACTTC. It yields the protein CASSIQGREQYF.

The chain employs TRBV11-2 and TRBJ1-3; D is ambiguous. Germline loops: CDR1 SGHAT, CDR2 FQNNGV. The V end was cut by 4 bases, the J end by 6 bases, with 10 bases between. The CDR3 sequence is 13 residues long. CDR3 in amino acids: CASSSRGPNTIYF. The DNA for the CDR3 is TGTGCCAGCAGCTCCCGTGGGCCAAACACCATATATTTT.

CDR3 in DNA: TGTGCCAGCAGCCCACTAACAGGGACAACCTACGAGCAGTACTTC. Its translation: CASSPLTGTTYEQYF. The chain is built from TRBV11-1 and TRBJ2-7; D might be TRBD1 (6 bases). CDR3 length: 15 amino acids. V was pared by 5 bases and J by 2 bases, with 16 bases between. Germline CDR1 reads SGHAT; CDR2 reads FQDESV (reference sequence).

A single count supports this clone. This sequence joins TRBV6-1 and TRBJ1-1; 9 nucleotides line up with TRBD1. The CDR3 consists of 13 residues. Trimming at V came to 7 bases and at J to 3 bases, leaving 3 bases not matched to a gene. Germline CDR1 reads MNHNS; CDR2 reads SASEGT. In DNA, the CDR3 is TGTGCCAGCATGAACAGGGGGCACACTGAAGCTTTCTTT. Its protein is CASMNRGHTEAFF.

In DNA form, the CDR3 reads TGTGCCAGCAGACGCCGGGGGGCGGACTATGGCTACACCTTC. The encoded protein is CASRRRGADYGYTF. This chain links TRBV28 with TRBJ1-2; perhaps TRBD1 as D (6 bases). Trimming pared 6 bases from V and 3 bases from J, leaving 14 bases between. The CDR3 totals 14 residues. Looked up from germline, CDR1 is MDHEN and CDR2 is SYDVKM.

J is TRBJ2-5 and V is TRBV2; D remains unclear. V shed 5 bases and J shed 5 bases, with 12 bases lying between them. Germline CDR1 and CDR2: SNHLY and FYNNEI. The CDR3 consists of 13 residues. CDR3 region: CASSTGPRETQYF. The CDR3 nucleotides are TGTGCCAGCAGTACTGGCCCTAGGGAGACCCAGTACTTC. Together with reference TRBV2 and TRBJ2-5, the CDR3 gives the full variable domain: EPEVTQTPSHQVTQMGQEVILRCVPISNHLYFYWYRQILGQKVEFLVSFYNNEISEKSEIFDDQFSVERPDGSNFTLKIRSTKLEDSAMYFCASSTGPRETQYFGPGTRLLVL.

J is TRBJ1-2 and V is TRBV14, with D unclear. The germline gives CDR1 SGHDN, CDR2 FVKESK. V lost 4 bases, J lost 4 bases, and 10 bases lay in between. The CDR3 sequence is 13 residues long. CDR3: CASSPEESYGYTF. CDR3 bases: TGTGCCAGCAGCCCGGAAGAAAGCTATGGCTACACCTTC.

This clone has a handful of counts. The CDR3 spells CASSPGQRDSYEQYF. The DNA for the CDR3 is TGTGCCAGCTCACCCGGACAGCGGGATTCCTACGAGCAGTACTTC. V and J are TRBV18 and TRBJ2-7; tentatively, D is TRBD2 (7 bases). Trimming removed 3 bases from V and 1 base from J, with 13 bases in between. Germline V CDR1 and CDR2: KGHSH, LQKENI. This CDR3 is built from 15 residues.

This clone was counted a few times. CDR3 sequence: CASSRDDQPQHF. The CDR3 bases are TGTGCCAGCAGCCGAGACGATCAGCCCCAGCATTTT. The chain uses TRBV7-9 and TRBJ1-5, with D unclear. The CDR3 runs 12 residues. The V gene lost 5 bases and the J gene lost 5 bases, with 7 bases spanning the gap. Per the germline V gene, CDR1 is SEHNR and CDR2 is FQNEAQ (reference sequence).

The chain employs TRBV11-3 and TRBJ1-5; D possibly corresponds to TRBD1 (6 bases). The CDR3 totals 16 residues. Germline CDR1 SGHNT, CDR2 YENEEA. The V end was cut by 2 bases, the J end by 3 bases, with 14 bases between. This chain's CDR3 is CASSLLPTGPNQPQHF. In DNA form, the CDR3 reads TGTGCCAGCAGCTTACTCCCCACAGGGCCCAATCAGCCCCAGCATTTT.

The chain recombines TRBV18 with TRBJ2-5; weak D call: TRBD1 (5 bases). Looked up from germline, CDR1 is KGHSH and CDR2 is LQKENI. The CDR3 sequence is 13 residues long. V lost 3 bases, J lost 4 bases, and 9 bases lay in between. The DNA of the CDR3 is TGTGCCAGCTCACCGAGAAGGGGAGAGACCCAGTACTTC. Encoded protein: CASSPRRGETQYF.

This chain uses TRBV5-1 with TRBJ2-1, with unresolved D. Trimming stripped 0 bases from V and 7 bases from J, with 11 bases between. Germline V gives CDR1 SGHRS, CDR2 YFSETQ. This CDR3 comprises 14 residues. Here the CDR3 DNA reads TGCGCCAGCAGCTTGGGGTTTTCGGGTAATGAGCAGTTCTTC. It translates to CASSLGFSGNEQFF.